A single sample is the source of the 8 T cell receptor beta chains below, sequenced in a study of OX40 agonist ivuxolimab in advanced cancers. Generated by immunoSEQ multiplex PCR, the TCRdb table keeps only in-frame clones and is missing some. The sample contains 70,000 or so clones, 85% of which appear only once. The source material was CD4+ or CD8+ T cells sorted from blood, sampled in a trial of the OX40 agonist ivuxolimab. The source is an adult with an advanced solid tumor such as melanoma, head and neck, liver or kidney cancer.

The rearrangement uses TRBV7-7 and TRBJ2-7; D remains unclear. The CDR3 has 14 residues. Germline lookup yields CDR1 SSHAT and CDR2 FNYEAQ (reference sequence). V was trimmed by 5 bases and J by 0 bases, leaving 11 bases between them. The DNA of the CDR3 is TGTGCCAGCAGCCCACAAGAGTCCTCCTACGAGCAGTACTTC. Amino acid sequence: CASSPQESSYEQYF.

In this sample, this clone turned up a few times. The chain links TRBV30 to TRBJ2-7; the D is unclear. V was clipped by 1 base and J by 5 bases, with 6 bases between them. The CDR3 sequence is 11 residues long. Germline V gives CDR1 GTSNPN, CDR2 SVGIG (reference sequence). CDR3 region: CAWSDRHEQYF. CDR3 bases: TGTGCCTGGAGTGACCGACACGAGCAGTACTTC.

The chain is built from TRBV18 and TRBJ2-7; D is possibly TRBD1 (5 bases). The CDR3 loop spans 15 amino acids. With 0 bases removed from V and 1 base from J, the gap between germline ends came to 10 bases. The V gene's germline CDR1 is KGHSH and CDR2 LQKENI. The CDR3 DNA is TGTGCCAGCTCACCACCGACAGCAAGATCCTACGAGCAGTACTTC. It yields the protein CASSPPTARSYEQYF.

The genes are TRBV6-4 and TRBJ2-1; D gene ambiguous. V lost 7 bases to trimming and J lost 0 bases, with 4 bases between them. The CDR3 extends over 12 amino acids. The V gene's germline CDR1 is MRHNA and CDR2 SNTAGT. CDR3 residues: CASTSSYNEQFF. Written as DNA, the CDR3 is TGTGCCAGCACGAGCTCCTACAATGAGCAGTTCTTC.

This clone was seen a single time. V gene TRBV19 combines with J gene TRBJ2-1; 9 positions agree with TRBD1. This CDR3 contains 14 residues. The V segment lost 5 bases and the J segment 9 bases; nucleotides outside the gene matches: 8. The V gene's germline CDR1 is LNHDA and CDR2 SQIVND (reference sequence). This CDR3 reads CASSRRGTGFEQFF. In nucleotides, the CDR3 is TGTGCCAGTAGTCGAAGGGGGACAGGGTTTGAGCAGTTCTTC.

This rearrangement joins TRBV5-1 to TRBJ2-7; 7 bases agree with TRBD2. The V gene's germline CDR1 is SGHRS and CDR2 YFSETQ. The CDR3 has 14 amino acids. V shed 4 bases and J 3 bases; nucleotides not matched to a gene: 7. CDR3 in amino acids: CASSPREGLYEQYF. In DNA form, the CDR3 reads TGCGCCAGCAGCCCTAGGGAGGGACTCTACGAGCAGTACTTC. Full variable domain (outside the CDR3, taken from reference TRBV5-1 and TRBJ2-7): KAGVTQTPRYLIKTRGQQVTLSCSPISGHRSVSWYQQTPGQGLQFLFEYFSETQRNKGNFPGRFSGRQFSNSRSEMNVSTLELGDSALYLCASSPREGLYEQYFGPGTRLTVT.

In this sample, this clone turned up once. J is TRBJ1-1 and V is TRBV7-3; D is possibly TRBD1 (6 bases). The V gene's germline CDR1 is SGHTA and CDR2 FQGTGA. There are 14 residues in the CDR3. Trimming left V 1 base short and J 5 bases short, with 11 bases between. CDR3 in amino acids: CASSLMTGSTEAFF. The CDR3 DNA sequence: TGTGCCAGCAGCTTAATGACAGGTAGTACTGAAGCTTTCTTT.

The chain links TRBV7-2 to TRBJ1-2; the match to TRBD1 covers 9 bases. The germline V gene encodes CDR1 SGHTA and CDR2 FQGNSA. V trimming: 5 bases; J trimming: 4 bases; junction bases outside the gene matches: 8. The CDR3 extends over 15 amino acids. The CDR3, as DNA: TGTGCCAGCAGCCCCAACAGGGGGCTCGGCTATGGCTACACCTTC. Its protein is CASSPNRGLGYGYTF.